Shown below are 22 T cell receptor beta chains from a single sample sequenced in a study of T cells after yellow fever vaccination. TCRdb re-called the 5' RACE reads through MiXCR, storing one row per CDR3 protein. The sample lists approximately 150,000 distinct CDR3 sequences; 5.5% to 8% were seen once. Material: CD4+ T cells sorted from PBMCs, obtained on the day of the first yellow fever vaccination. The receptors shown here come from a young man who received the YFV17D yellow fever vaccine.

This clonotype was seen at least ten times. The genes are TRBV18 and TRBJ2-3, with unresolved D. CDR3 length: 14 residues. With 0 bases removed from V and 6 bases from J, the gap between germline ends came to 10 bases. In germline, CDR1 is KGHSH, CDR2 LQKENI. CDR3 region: CASSPPAGLDTQYF. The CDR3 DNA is TGTGCCAGCTCACCACCGGCCGGCCTGGATACGCAGTATTTT.

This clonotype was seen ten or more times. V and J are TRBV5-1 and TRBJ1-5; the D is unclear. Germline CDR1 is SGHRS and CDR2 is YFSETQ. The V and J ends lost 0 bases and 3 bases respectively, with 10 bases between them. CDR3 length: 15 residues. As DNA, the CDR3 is TGCGCCAGCAGCTTGGACTCCCCATACAATCAGCCCCAGCATTTT. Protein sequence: CASSLDSPYNQPQHF.

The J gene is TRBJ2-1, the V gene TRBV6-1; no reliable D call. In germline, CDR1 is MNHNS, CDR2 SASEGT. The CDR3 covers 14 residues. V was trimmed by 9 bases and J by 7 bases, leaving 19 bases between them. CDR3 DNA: TGTGCCAGTCCCTTCAGTGGGAAGGCAAATGAGCAGTTCTTC. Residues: CASPFSGKANEQFF.

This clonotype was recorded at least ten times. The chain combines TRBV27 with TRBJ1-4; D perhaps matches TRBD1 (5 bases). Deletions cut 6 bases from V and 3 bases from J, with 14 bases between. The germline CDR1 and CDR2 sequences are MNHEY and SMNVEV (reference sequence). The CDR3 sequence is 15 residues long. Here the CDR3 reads CASSPAGAANEKLFF. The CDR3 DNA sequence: TGTGCCAGCAGCCCCGCCGGGGCGGCTAATGAAAAACTGTTTTTT.

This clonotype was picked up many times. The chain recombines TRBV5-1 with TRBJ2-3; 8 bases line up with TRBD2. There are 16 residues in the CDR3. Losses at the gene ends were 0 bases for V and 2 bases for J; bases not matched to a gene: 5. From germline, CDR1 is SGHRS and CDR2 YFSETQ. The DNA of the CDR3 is TGCGCCAGCAGCTTGGTTGCTAGCGGGTTCACAGATACGCAGTATTTT. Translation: CASSLVASGFTDTQYF.

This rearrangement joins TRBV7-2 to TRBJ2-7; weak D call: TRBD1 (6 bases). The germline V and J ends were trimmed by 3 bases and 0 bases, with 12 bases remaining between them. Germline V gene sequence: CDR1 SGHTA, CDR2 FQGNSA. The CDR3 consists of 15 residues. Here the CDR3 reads CASSFLGHSSYEQYF. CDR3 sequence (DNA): TGTGCCAGCAGCTTCCTGGGACACAGCTCCTACGAGCAGTACTTC.

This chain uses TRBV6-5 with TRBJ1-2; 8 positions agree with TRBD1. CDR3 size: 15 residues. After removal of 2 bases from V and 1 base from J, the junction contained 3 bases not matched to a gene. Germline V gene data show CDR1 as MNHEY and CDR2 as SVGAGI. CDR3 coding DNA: TGTGCCAGCAGTTACGGGACAGGATATAACTATGGCTACACCTTC. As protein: CASSYGTGYNYGYTF.

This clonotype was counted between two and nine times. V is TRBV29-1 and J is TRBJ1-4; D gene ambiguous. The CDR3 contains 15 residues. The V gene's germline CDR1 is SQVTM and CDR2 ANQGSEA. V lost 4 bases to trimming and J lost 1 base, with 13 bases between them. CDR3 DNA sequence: TGCAGCGTTGCGTCTTTGGCGGGAACTAATGAAAAACTGTTTTTT. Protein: CSVASLAGTNEKLFF.

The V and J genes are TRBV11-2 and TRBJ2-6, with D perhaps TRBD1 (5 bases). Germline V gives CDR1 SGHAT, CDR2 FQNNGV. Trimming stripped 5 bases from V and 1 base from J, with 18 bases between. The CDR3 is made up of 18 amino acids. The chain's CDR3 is CASSLSRQSGSGANVLTF. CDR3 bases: TGTGCCAGCAGCCTAAGCCGACAGTCCGGTTCTGGGGCCAACGTCCTGACTTTC.

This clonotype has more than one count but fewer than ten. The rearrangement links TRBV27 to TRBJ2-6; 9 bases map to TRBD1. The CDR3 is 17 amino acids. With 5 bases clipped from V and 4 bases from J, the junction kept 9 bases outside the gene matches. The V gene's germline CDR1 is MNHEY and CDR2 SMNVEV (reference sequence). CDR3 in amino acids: CASSRQGVKGGANVLTF. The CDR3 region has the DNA TGTGCCAGCAGTCGACAGGGGGTGAAGGGCGGGGCCAACGTCCTGACTTTC.

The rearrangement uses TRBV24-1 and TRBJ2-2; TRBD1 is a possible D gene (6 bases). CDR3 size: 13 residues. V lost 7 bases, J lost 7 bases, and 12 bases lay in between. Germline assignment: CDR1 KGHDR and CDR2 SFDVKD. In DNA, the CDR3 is TGTGCCACCAGGCAGGGGTCTGTCGGGGAGCTGTTTTTT. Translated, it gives CATRQGSVGELFF.

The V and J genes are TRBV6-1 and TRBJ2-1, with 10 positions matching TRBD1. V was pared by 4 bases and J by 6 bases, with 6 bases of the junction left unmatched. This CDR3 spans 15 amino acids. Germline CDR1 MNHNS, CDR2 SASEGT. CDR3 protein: CASSVAGQGVNEQFF. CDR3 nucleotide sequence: TGTGCCAGCAGTGTAGCCGGACAGGGGGTCAATGAGCAGTTCTTC.

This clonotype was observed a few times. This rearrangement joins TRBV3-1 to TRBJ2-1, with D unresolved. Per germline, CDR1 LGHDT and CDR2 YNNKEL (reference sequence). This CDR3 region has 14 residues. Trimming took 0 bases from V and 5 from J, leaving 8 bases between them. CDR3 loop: CASSQDSADNEQFF. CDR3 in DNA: TGTGCCAGCAGCCAAGATTCGGCCGACAATGAGCAGTTCTTC.

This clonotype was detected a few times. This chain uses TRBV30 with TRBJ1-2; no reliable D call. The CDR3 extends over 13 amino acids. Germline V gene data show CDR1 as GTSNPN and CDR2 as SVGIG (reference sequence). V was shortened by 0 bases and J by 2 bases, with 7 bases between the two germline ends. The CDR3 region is CAWSVSMNYGYTF. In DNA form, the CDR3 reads TGTGCCTGGAGTGTTTCGATGAACTATGGCTACACCTTC.

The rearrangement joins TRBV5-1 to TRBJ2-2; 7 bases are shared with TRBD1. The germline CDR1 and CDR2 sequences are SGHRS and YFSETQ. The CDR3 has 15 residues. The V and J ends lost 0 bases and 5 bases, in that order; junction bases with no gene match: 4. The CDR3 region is CASSLAPGGTGELFF. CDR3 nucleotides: TGCGCCAGCAGCTTGGCGCCAGGGGGAACCGGGGAGCTGTTTTTT.

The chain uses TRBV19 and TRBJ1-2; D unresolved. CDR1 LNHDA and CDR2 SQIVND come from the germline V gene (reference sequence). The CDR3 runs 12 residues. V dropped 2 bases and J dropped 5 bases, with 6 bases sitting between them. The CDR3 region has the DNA TGTGCCAGTAGTATAAGTGGGTATGGCTACACCTTC. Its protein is CASSISGYGYTF.

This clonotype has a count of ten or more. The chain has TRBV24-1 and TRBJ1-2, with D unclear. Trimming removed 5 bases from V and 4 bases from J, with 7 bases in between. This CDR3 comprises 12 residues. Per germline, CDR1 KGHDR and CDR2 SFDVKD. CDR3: CATSVNSYGYTF. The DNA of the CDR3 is TGTGCCACCAGTGTTAATTCCTATGGCTACACCTTC.

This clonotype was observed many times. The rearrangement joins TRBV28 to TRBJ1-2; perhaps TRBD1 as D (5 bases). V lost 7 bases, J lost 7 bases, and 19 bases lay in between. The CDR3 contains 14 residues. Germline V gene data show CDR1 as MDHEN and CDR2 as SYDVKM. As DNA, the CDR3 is TGTGCCAGCACTGGGGGACCTTGGGGCCCTGGCTACACCTTC. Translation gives CASTGGPWGPGYTF.

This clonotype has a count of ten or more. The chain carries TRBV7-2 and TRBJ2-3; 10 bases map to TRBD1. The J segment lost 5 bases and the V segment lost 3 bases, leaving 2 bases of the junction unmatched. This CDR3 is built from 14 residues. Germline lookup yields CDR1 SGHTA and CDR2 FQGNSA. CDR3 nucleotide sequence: TGTGCCAGCAGCTTGGACAGGGGGGAAGATACGCAGTATTTT. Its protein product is CASSLDRGEDTQYF.

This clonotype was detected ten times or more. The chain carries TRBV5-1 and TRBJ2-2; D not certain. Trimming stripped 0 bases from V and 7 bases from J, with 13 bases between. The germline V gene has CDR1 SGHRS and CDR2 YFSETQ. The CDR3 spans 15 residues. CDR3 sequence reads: CASSLEGLGYGELFF. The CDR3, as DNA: TGCGCCAGCAGCTTGGAGGGTCTTGGGTACGGGGAGCTGTTTTTT. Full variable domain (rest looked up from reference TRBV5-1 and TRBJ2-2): KAGVTQTPRYLIKTRGQQVTLSCSPISGHRSVSWYQQTPGQGLQFLFEYFSETQRNKGNFPGRFSGRQFSNSRSEMNVSTLELGDSALYLCASSLEGLGYGELFFGEGSRLTVL.

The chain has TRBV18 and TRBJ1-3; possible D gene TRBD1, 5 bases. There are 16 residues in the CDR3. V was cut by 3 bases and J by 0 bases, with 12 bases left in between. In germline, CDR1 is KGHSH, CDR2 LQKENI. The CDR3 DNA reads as TGTGCCAGCTCACCCAGCGGGGCAGGCTCTGGAAACACCATATATTTT. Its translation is CASSPSGAGSGNTIYF.

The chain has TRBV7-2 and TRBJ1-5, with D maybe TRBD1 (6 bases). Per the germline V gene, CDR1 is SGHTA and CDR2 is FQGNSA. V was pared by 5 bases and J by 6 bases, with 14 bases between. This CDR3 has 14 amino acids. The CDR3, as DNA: TGTGCCAGCAGCCGCAACAGGGATAGTCAGCCCCAGCATTTT. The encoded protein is CASSRNRDSQPQHF.